One sample yielded the 15 T cell receptor beta chains listed below, sequenced in a study of regulatory T cells in long-lasting Graves disease. Time point specified: newly diagnosed GD, antithyroid drugs for less than 3 months. From RNA extracted from PBMCs, the TCR library was made. Relying on iRepertoire HTBI primers and Arm-PCR of CDR3 regions, the team built TCR beta libraries. One entry per CDR3 protein results from TCRdb running MiXCR on the multiplex PCR reads. The sample holds some 250,000 distinct CDR3 sequences, approximately 20% seen once. These records were also assigned to another study, of T cells in Graves' hyperthyroidism and ophthalmopathy.

The sequencing used peripheral blood mononuclear cells (PBMCs), collected at new diagnosis, from a patient treated with antithyroid drugs. The origin of the receptors is a woman younger than 45 with Graves disease.

The J gene is TRBJ2-2, the V gene TRBV25-1; D could derive from TRBD1 or TRBD2 (5 bases each). Germline V CDR1 and CDR2: MGHDK, SYGVNS. The CDR3 is 13 amino acids. V gave up 8 bases and J gave up 5 bases, with 12 bases separating them. The CDR3 spells CASPGEGTGELFF. The CDR3 nucleotides are TGTGCCAGCCCCGGAGAGGGGACCGGGGAGCTGTTTTTT.

This clonotype appeared many times. This chain joins TRBV11-2 and TRBJ2-5; D not resolved. The V and J ends lost 0 bases and 6 bases respectively, with 5 bases between them. This CDR3 has 12 amino acids. CDR1 and CDR2 from the germline V gene are SGHAT and FQNNGV. CDR3: CASSLEWQTQYF. The CDR3 region has the DNA TGTGCCAGCAGCTTAGAGTGGCAGACCCAGTACTTC. The variable domain in full, with the rest retrieved from reference TRBV11-2 and TRBJ2-5, is EAGVAQSPRYKIIEKRQSVAFWCNPISGHATLYWYQQILGQGPKLLIQFQNNGVVDDSQLPKDRFSAERLKGVDSTLKIQPAKLEDSAVYLCASSLEWQTQYFGPGTRLLVL.

In this sample, this clonotype turned up many times. The CDR3 DNA sequence: TGCAGTGCCTGGGGACAGATCCCCAACAATGAGCAGTTCTTC. It yields the protein CSAWGQIPNNEQFF. The chain couples TRBV20-1 to TRBJ2-1, with TRBD1 matching 7 bases. This CDR3 is built from 14 residues. CDR1 DFQATT and CDR2 SNEGSKA come from the germline V gene (reference sequence). V was pared by 6 bases and J by 5 bases, with 10 bases of the junction left unmatched.

This clonotype occurred many times. J is TRBJ2-5 and V is TRBV20-1, with TRBD1 identical over 8 bases. This CDR3 is built from 14 residues. Germline CDR1 DFQATT, CDR2 SNEGSKA (reference sequence). The trim removed 6 bases at V and 2 bases at J, leaving 8 bases unmatched. The CDR3 region has the DNA TGCAGTGCCCATACAGGGGGTGGTCAAGAGACCCAGTACTTC. Translated, it gives CSAHTGGGQETQYF.

This clonotype was recorded at least ten times. This rearrangement joins TRBV7-2 to TRBJ2-7; no definite D call. There are 13 residues in the CDR3. The germline V gene encodes CDR1 SGHTA and CDR2 FQGNSA. V lost 5 bases to trimming and J lost 4 bases, with 12 bases between them. The CDR3, as DNA: TGTGCCAGCAGCCTATCACGGATGTACGAGCAGTACTTC. This encodes CASSLSRMYEQYF.

As for this clonotype: The likely explanation is a read error, given a far larger clone one base away. The chain joins TRBV3-1 to TRBJ2-7; D remains unclear. The CDR3 contains 13 residues. Looked up from germline, CDR1 is LGHDT and CDR2 is YNNKEL (reference sequence). Here the CDR3 DNA reads TGTGCCAGCAGCTCGAGGACCTCCTACGGGCAGTACTTC. This encodes CASSSRTSYGQYF.

This clonotype was observed many times. The chain couples TRBV18 to TRBJ1-1, with unresolved D. V lost 5 bases, J lost 0 bases, and 16 bases lay in between. From germline, CDR1 is KGHSH and CDR2 LQKENI. This CDR3 is built from 16 residues. CDR3 residues: CASSSSTPAVNTEAFF. The CDR3, as DNA: TGTGCCAGCTCATCATCAACGCCAGCCGTGAACACTGAAGCTTTCTTT.

In DNA form, the CDR3 reads TGTGCCAGTAGACCAGGCTGGACTTCGGGCGCCCAATACACTGAAGCTTTCTTT. Translating it yields CASRPGWTSGAQYTEAFF. This chain joins TRBV19 and TRBJ1-1; no firm D call. Trimming took 6 bases from V and 3 from J, leaving 26 bases between them. From germline, CDR1 is LNHDA and CDR2 SQIVND (reference sequence). The CDR3 has 18 amino acids. The full variable domain, in which reference TRBV19 and TRBJ1-1 provide the parts outside the CDR3, is DGGITQSPKYLFRKEGQNVTLSCEQNLNHDAMYWYRQDPGQGLRLIYYSQIVNDFQKGDIAEGYSVSREKKESFPLTVTSAQKNPTAFYLCASRPGWTSGAQYTEAFFGQGTRLTVV.

Many counts were recorded for this clonotype. The genes are TRBV12-3 or TRBV12-4 and TRBJ2-3; D ambiguous. There are 14 residues in the CDR3. Trimming took off 2 bases at V and 6 bases at J, with 12 bases between the two ends. CDR3 nucleotides: TGTGCCAGCAGTTTAAACCCAACCGCCGATACGCAGTATTTT. It specifies CASSLNPTADTQYF.

V is TRBV9 and J is TRBJ1-6, with D perhaps matching TRBD1 (6 bases). V was cut by 2 bases and J by 6 bases, with 9 bases left in between. Germline V lookup: CDR1 SGDLS, CDR2 YYNGEE. The CDR3 runs 14 residues. CDR3 DNA sequence: TGTGCCAGCAGCGTTGGGACACCTAATTCACCCCTCCACTTT. It encodes CASSVGTPNSPLHF. The full variable domain, completed using reference TRBV9 and TRBJ1-6, is DSGVTQTPKHLITATGQRVTLRCSPRSGDLSVYWYQQSLDQGLQFLIQYYNGEERAKGNILERFSAQQFPDLHSELNLSSLELGDSALYFCASSVGTPNSPLHFGNGTRLTVT.

This clonotype has at least ten counts. The gene calls are TRBV7-2 and TRBJ2-7, with 9 nucleotides matching TRBD1. The V gene end was trimmed by 3 bases and the J gene end by 3 bases; junction bases not matched to a gene: 3. CDR1 and CDR2 from the germline V gene are SGHTA and FQGNSA. The CDR3 is 14 amino acids. The CDR3 loop reads CASSLNRGLYEQYF. The CDR3 DNA is TGTGCCAGCAGCTTGAACAGGGGGCTCTACGAGCAGTACTTC.

This clonotype was observed at least ten times. The chain uses TRBV19 and TRBJ1-3, with TRBD1 matching 9 bases. J lost 0 bases, V lost 7 bases, and 7 bases had no gene match. Germline loops: CDR1 LNHDA, CDR2 SQIVND (reference sequence). There are 16 residues in the CDR3. CDR3 sequence: CASTQGARSSGNTIYF. The DNA for the CDR3 is TGTGCCAGTACACAGGGGGCGCGGAGCTCTGGAAACACCATATATTTT.

This clonotype has only a few counts. V is TRBV12-5 and J is TRBJ2-1; D remains ambiguous. V was cut by 7 bases and J by 8 bases, with 15 bases left in between. Germline assignment: CDR1 LGHNT and CDR2 FRNRAP. The CDR3 sequence is 13 residues long. CDR3 nucleotide sequence: TGTGCTAGTGAGAAGGAGTTTGGGGATGAGCAGTTCTTC. Protein: CASEKEFGDEQFF.

Concerning this clonotype itself: At one end, the junction sequence differs from germline, possibly due to a read error. The chain has TRBV6-5 and TRBJ1-5, with no clear D. The CDR3 is 13 amino acids. Germline V gene sequence: CDR1 MNHEY, CDR2 SVGAGI. CDR3 sequence (DNA): TGTGCCGGCAGTCGCAATAGCAATCAGCCCCAGCATTTT. It specifies CAGSRNSNQPQHF.

The sample holds many counts of this clonotype. The genes are TRBV13 and TRBJ1-5, with 7 bases lining up with TRBD1. Germline trimming cut 5 bases from V and 7 bases from J; bases unmatched to any gene: 5. Germline loops: CDR1 PRHDT, CDR2 FYEKMQ (reference sequence). This CDR3 has 13 residues. For the CDR3, the DNA is TGTGCCAGCAGCCAAGGGGGCCGGCAGCCCCAGCATTTT. Residues: CASSQGGRQPQHF.